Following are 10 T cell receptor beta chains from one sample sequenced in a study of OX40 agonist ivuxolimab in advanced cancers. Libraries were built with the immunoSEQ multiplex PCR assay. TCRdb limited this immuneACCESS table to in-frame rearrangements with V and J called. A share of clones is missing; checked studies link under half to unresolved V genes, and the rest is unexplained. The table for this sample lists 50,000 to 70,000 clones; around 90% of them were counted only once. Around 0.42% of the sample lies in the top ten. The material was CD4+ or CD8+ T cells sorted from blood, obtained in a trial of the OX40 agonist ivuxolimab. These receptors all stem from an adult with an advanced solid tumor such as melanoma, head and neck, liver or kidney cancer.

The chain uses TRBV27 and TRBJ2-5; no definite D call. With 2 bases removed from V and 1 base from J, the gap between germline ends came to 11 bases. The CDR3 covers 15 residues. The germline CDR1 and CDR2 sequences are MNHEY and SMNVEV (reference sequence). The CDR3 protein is CASSLRVEVQETQYF. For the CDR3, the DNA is TGTGCCAGCAGTTTAAGGGTTGAGGTCCAAGAGACCCAGTACTTC.

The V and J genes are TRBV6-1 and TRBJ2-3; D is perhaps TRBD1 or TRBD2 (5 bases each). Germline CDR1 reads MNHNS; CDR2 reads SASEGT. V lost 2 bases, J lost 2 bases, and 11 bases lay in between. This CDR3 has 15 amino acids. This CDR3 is CASSESRDPTDTQYF. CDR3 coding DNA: TGTGCCAGCAGTGAAAGCAGGGACCCCACAGATACGCAGTATTTT.

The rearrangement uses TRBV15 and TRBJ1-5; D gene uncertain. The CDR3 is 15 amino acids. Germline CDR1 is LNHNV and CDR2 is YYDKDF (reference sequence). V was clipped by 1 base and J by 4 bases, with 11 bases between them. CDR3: CATSRADSRNQPQHF. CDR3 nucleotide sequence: TGTGCCACCAGCAGAGCGGATAGCAGGAATCAGCCCCAGCATTTT.

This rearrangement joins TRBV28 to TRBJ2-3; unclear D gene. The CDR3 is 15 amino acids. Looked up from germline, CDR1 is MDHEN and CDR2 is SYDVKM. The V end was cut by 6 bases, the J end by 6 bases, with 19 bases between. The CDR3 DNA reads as TGTGCCAGCAGCTCCTACGGGCCCCCCGCCGATACGCAGTATTTT. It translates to CASSSYGPPADTQYF.

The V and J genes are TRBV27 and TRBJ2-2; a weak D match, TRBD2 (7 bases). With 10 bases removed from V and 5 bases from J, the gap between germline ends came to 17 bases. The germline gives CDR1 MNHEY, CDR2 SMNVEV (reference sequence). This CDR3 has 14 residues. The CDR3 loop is CATQRGGRTGELFF. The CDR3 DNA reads TGTGCCACCCAGAGGGGGGGCCGGACCGGGGAGCTGTTTTTT.

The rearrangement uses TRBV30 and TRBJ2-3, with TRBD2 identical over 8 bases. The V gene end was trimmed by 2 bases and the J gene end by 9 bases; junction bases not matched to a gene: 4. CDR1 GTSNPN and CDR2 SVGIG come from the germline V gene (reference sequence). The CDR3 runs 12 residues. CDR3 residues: CAWSPLAGTQYF. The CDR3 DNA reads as TGTGCCTGGAGTCCGTTAGCGGGAACGCAGTATTTT. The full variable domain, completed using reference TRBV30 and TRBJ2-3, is SQTIHQWPATLVQPVGSPLSLECTVEGTSNPNLYWYRQAAGRGLQLLFYSVGIGQISSEVPQNLSASRPQDRQFILSSKKLLLSDSGFYLCAWSPLAGTQYFGPGTRLTVL.

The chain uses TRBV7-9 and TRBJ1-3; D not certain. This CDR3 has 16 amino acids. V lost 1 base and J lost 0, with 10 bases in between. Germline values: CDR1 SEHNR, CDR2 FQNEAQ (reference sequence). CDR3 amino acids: CASSLVASGSGNTIYF. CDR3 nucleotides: TGTGCCAGCAGCTTAGTGGCGTCAGGCTCTGGAAACACCATATATTTT.

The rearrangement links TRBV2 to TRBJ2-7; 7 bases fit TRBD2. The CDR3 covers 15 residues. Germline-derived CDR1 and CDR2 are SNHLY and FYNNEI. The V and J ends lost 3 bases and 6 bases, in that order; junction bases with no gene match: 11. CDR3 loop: CASSDSLAVLVEQYF. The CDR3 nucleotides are TGTGCCAGCAGTGATAGCCTAGCGGTTCTCGTCGAGCAGTACTTC.

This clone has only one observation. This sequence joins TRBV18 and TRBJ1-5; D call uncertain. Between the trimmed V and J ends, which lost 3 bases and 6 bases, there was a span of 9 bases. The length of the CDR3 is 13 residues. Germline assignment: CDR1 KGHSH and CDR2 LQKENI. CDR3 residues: CASSPAGSQPQHF. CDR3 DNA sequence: TGTGCCAGCTCACCCGCGGGGTCTCAGCCCCAGCATTTT.

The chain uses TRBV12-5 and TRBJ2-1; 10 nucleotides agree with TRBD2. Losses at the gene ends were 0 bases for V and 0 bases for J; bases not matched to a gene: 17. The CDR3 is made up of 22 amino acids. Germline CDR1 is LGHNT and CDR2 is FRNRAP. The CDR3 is CASGLVPFGGSGRWSSYNEQFF. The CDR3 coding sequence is TGTGCTAGTGGTTTGGTACCATTTGGGGGTAGCGGGAGGTGGAGCTCCTACAATGAGCAGTTCTTC.